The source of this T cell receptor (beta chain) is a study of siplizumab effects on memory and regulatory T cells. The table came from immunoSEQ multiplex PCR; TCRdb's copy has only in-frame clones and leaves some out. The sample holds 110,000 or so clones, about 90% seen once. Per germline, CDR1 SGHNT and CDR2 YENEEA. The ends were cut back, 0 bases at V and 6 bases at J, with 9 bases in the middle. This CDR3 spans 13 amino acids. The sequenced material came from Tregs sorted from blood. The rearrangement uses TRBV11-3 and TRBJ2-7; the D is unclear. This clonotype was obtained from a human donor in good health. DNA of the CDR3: TGTGCCAGCAGCTTAGATGATTCGAGCGAGCAGTACTTC. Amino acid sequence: CASSLDDSSEQYF.